This T cell receptor beta chain was observed in a study of blood T cell repertoires in COVID-19. The wider study: T cells, B-cell-depleted T cells, or PBMCs supplied cDNA or gDNA.

Per the study methods: Amplified reference gene primers provided the basis for estimating nucleated cell counts. Sequencing was performed with immunoSEQ multiplex PCR; in TCRdb, only in-frame clones are kept and a portion is missing. Clonal size and the V and J genes are those of that table, whereas D and trimming came from the DNA. This sample yields roughly 200,000 clones, of which about nine tenths are seen a single time; under 2% belongs to the top ten. The CDR3 consists of 12 residues. V shed 3 bases and J shed 7 bases, with 9 bases lying between them. The germline V gene encodes CDR1 SGHVS and CDR2 FQNEAQ.

This sequence joins TRBV7-8 and TRBJ2-5, with D tentatively TRBD1 (7 bases). Sequenced: peripheral blood. This TCR derives from a man in his late teens or twenties with active or convalescent COVID-19. CDR3 protein: CASSFRGATQYF. DNA of the CDR3: TGTGCCAGCAGCTTCAGGGGGGCGACCCAGTACTTC.